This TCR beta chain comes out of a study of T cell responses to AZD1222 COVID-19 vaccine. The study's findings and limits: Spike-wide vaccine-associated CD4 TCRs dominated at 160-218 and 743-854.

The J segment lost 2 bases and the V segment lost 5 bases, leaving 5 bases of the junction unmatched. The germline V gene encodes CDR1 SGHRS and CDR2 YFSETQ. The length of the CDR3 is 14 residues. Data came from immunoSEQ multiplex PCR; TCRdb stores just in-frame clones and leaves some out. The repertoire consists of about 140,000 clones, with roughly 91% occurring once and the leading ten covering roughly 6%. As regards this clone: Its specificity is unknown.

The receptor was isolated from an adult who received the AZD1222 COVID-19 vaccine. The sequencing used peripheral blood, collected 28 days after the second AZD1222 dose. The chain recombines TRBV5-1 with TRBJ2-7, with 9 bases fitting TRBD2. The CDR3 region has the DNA TGCGCCAGCAGATGGCGGGAGGGCCCCTACGAGCAGTACTTC. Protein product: CASRWREGPYEQYF.